This TCR beta chain was captured in a study of STAT5B mutations in CD4+ large granular lymphocyte leukemia. The study, taken as a whole, reports: CD4-sorted patient repertoires seemed more clonal than healthy CD4+ repertoires.

Turning to this clone: Its antigen remains unknown.

Profiling relied on immunoSEQ multiplex PCR, and the TCRdb table lists in-frame clones only, not all of them. The sample holds tens of thousands of clones, less than 80% seen once. Trimming left V 1 base short and J 3 bases short, with 16 bases between. CDR3 length: 16 amino acids. Germline V gene data show CDR1 as SGHVS and CDR2 as FQNEAQ. The source of this sequence is a human donor in good health. The chain joins TRBV7-8 to TRBJ2-7; D is ambiguous. Source material: CD4+ T cells from blood buffy coats. The CDR3 sequence is CASSLVPGPRYYEQYV. The CDR3 bases are TGTGCCAGCAGCTTAGTGCCGGGCCCCCGGTACTACGAGCAGTACGTC.